This is a list of T cell receptor beta chains from one sample in a study of blood T cells in healthy people across ages. One entry per CDR3 protein results from TCRdb running MiXCR on the 5' RACE reads. The data contain roughly 1.6 million distinct CDR3 sequences, about 31% of them seen just once; the ten biggest clones take up about 10%. Sequenced input: blood. The receptors were gathered from a woman in her 30s in good health. Both conserved end residues are part of each CDR3. The order of the fields is J gene, V gene, clone size, D gene, CDR3 protein, CDR3 DNA. D genes are given only for firm matches. A clone size is listed for some rows: how often the clone was seen (once, few, many), or a class if it is expanded.

>TRBJ2-5|TRBV10-2|once|.
CASSGYPKETQYF
TGCGCCAGCAGTGGCTACCCAAAAGAGACCCAGTACTTC
>TRBJ2-1|TRBV7-2|few|TRBD2
CASSDLGLAGDEQFF
TGTGCCAGCAGCGATTTGGGACTAGCAGGCGATGAGCAGTTCTTC
>TRBJ2-7|TRBV10-3|.|TRBD1
CAIRATGDFPYGQYF
TGTGCCATCAGAGCGACAGGGGACTTCCCCTACGGGCAGTACTTC
>TRBJ2-3|TRBV28|many|.
CASSRDGRTDTQYF
TGTGCCAGCAGCCGGGACGGACGCACAGATACGCAGTATTTT
>TRBJ2-1|TRBV4-1|many|.
CASSQRGDEQFF
TGCGCCAGCAGCCAAAGGGGCGACGAGCAGTTCTTC
>TRBJ2-7|TRBV20-1|many|.
CSARRNSPWTYEQYF
TGCAGTGCTAGACGGAACTCTCCGTGGACCTACGAGCAGTACTTC
>TRBJ2-1|TRBV9|.|TRBD1
CASSLSPGQGSYNEQFF
TGTGCCAGCAGCTTATCCCCTGGACAGGGATCCTACAATGAGCAGTTCTTC
>TRBJ2-3|TRBV12-3/TRBV12-4|.|.
CASSSQRSLGTDTQYF
TGTGCCAGCAGTTCCCAGAGAAGTCTGGGCACAGATACGCAGTATTTT
>TRBJ2-5|TRBV5-1|many|TRBD2
CASSLAVAGGPQETQYF
TGCGCCAGCAGCTTGGCTGTCGCGGGGGGCCCCCAAGAGACCCAGTACTTC
>TRBJ2-3|TRBV9|few|TRBD2
CASSVGLAAYTDTQYF
TGTGCCAGCAGCGTGGGACTAGCGGCCTACACAGATACGCAGTATTTT
>TRBJ1-2|TRBV20-1|.|.
CSAREWGWGYGYTF
TGCAGTGCTAGAGAATGGGGCTGGGGCTATGGCTACACCTTC
>TRBJ2-2|TRBV7-9|once|.
CASSLGAPGKVTGELFF
TGTGCCAGCAGCTTAGGTGCACCGGGAAAAGTCACCGGGGAGCTGTTTTTT
>TRBJ2-7|TRBV20-1|.|TRBD2
CSAVSGGAYEQYF
TGCAGTGCTGTTAGCGGGGGGGCGTACGAGCAGTACTTC
>TRBJ2-7|TRBV28|once|TRBD2
CASSLYLDREGYEQYF
TGTGCCAGCAGTTTATACCTGGACCGGGAGGGCTACGAGCAGTACTTC
>TRBJ2-5|TRBV12-3/TRBV12-4|few|.
CASSGTSQETQYF
TGTGCCAGCAGCGGGACTTCCCAAGAGACCCAGTACTTC
>TRBJ2-7|TRBV5-1|.|.
CASSRNREVLRYEQYF
TGCGCCAGCAGCCGGAACAGGGAGGTCCTCCGTTACGAGCAGTACTTC
>TRBJ2-1|TRBV2|few|.
CASSTDRPSYNEQFF
TGTGCCAGCAGTACCGACAGACCCTCCTACAATGAGCAGTTCTTC
>TRBJ1-5|TRBV15|few|.
CATSRDGESNQPQHF
TGTGCCACCAGCAGAGACGGGGAAAGCAATCAGCCCCAGCATTTT
>TRBJ1-1|TRBV20-1|few|.
CSTQGQNTEAFF
TGCAGTACCCAGGGCCAGAACACTGAAGCTTTCTTT
>TRBJ1-1|TRBV6-1|few|.
CASVGQLNTEAFF
TGTGCCAGCGTAGGACAGCTGAACACTGAAGCTTTCTTT
>TRBJ2-5|TRBV7-9|.|.
CAGTRGIEETQYF
TGTGCCGGGACTCGGGGGATTGAAGAGACCCAGTACTTC
>TRBJ2-1|TRBV7-2|.|TRBD1
CASSPWTGDYNEQFF
TGTGCCAGCAGCCCCTGGACAGGGGACTACAATGAGCAGTTCTTC
>TRBJ2-3|TRBV5-1|.|TRBD1
CASSFDRASDTQYF
TGCGCCAGCAGCTTCGACAGGGCTTCGGATACGCAGTATTTT
>TRBJ2-1|TRBV10-3|.|.
CAISKVGDEQFF
TGTGCCATCAGCAAAGTTGGGGATGAGCAGTTCTTC
>TRBJ2-1|TRBV10-3|few|TRBD1
CAIIRDRDNNEQFF
TGTGCCATCATTCGGGACAGGGATAACAATGAGCAGTTCTTC
>TRBJ1-5|TRBV20-1|few|.
CSARPGGEGNQPQHF
TGCAGTGCTCGCCCGGGGGGCGAGGGCAATCAGCCCCAGCATTTT
>TRBJ2-5|TRBV5-1|.|.
CASSRDLETQYF
TGCGCCAGCAGTCGGGACCTGGAGACCCAGTACTTC
>TRBJ2-1|TRBV20-1|.|.
CSARGDWGTYNEQFF
TGCAGTGCTAGAGGGGACTGGGGCACCTACAATGAGCAGTTCTTC
>TRBJ1-6|TRBV5-1|few|TRBD1
CASSLEGQGRNSPLHF
TGCGCCAGCAGCTTGGAGGGACAGGGGAGAAATTCACCCCTCCACTTT
>TRBJ2-1|TRBV7-3|.|.
CASSLRARGADNEQFF
TGTGCCAGCAGCCTTAGGGCTCGGGGGGCGGACAATGAGCAGTTCTTC
>TRBJ2-3|TRBV20-1|.|TRBD1
CSAGTGSTDTQYF
TGCAGTGCTGGGACAGGGAGCACAGATACGCAGTATTTT
>TRBJ2-6|TRBV7-9|many|.
CASSAGQLTSGANVLTF
TGTGCCAGCAGCGCGGGACAGTTAACCTCTGGGGCCAACGTCCTGACTTTC
>TRBJ2-7|TRBV20-1|few|TRBD1
CSAWDRGHEQYF
TGCAGTGCTTGGGACAGGGGGCATGAGCAGTACTTC
>TRBJ1-2|TRBV24-1|once|.
CATGDHNYDYTF
TGTGCCACCGGGGACCATAACTATGACTACACCTTC